The following is a T cell receptor (beta chain) sequence with its context. It has no known antigen specificity. Within one base of it there is no much larger clone, and no base qualities were kept. This specimen comes from a study of T cells in Graves' hyperthyroidism and ophthalmopathy (dated by TCRdb to between 2018 and 2020). As for the study more broadly: Peripheral blood samples were taken at initial diagnosis, before any treatment was given. A discovery cohort of roughly 100 patients, about 44 with Graves' ophthalmopathy and 57 with stable Graves' hyperthyroidism, was used to find distinguishing TCR V-J signatures. Prospective prediction of ophthalmopathy was tested in an independent validation cohort of under 20 hyperthyroidism patients and 17 patients who later progressed to ophthalmopathy. The 100 or so discovery patients were randomly split 7:3 into training and test sets. In addition, the study compared T-cell repertoires in thyroid tissue and in blood from six Graves' hyperthyroidism patients. After sampling, hyperthyroidism patients received methimazole starting at 30 mg daily, and ophthalmopathy patients received high-dose intravenous methylprednisolone. The paper describes TCR Vbeta CDR3 sequencing of about 140 peripheral blood samples, made up of some 42 ophthalmopathy patients, roughly 80 hyperthyroidism patients and some 17 progressor patients.

The TCR beta CDR3 regions were amplified from the RNA transcripts. The first round of RT-PCR for the TCR CDR3 was performed with the HTBI primer set and the Qiagen OneStep RT-PCR kit. Libraries were constructed in a second round of multiplex PCR, after which size selection and purification were performed. The libraries were sequenced on an Illumina HiSeq2000 using paired-end 100 bp reads. As for how the authors treated the data: SOAPnuke was used to process the raw data, with reads discarded if the reads contained adapters or uncalled bases, had a mean Phred below 15, or lacked an exact constant-primer or identifier match. COPE v1.2.5 was used to merge the high-quality paired reads, and each unique nucleotide sequence was defined as a clonotype. MiTCR v1.1 was used to align clonotypes to the IMGT TRBV, TRBD and TRBJ reference segments. The analysis was restricted to V-J combinations with a frequency above 0.0001, which together covered roughly 99% of the repertoires. The TCS score was defined as F50 (clonal expansion) divided by E x V (chaos), with BLOSUM62-based TCRdist calculated between CDR3 peptides within each V-J. Welch's t-statistics and random forest reduced roughly 540 V-J features to 13, which were used in a naive Bayes classifier (R e1071). The public reads were quality trimmed at Q25 with fastp and then assembled into clones with MiXCR by TCRdb, keeping productive beta chains. Under each unique CDR3 protein, matching rows form one entry showing the most common genes and DNA. The V and J calls were not made by the authors but by TCRdb's processing. The sample contains 300,000 to 350,000 distinct CDR3 sequences, 21% of them found a single time. The top ten hold around 45% of the sample.

Relative to germline, V is missing 7 bases and J is missing 5 bases, with 3 bases of the junction outside any gene match. Reading the germline V gene gives CDR1 KGHDR and CDR2 SFDVKD. Measured from the cysteine to the phenylalanine, the CDR3 is 13 residues long. The entry retains the CDR3 DNA only, 39 bases that are in frame from base 1. Stable Graves' hyperthyroidism was defined as the absence of progression to ophthalmopathy over 18 months of follow-up. Hyperthyroidism patients were newly diagnosed, had a disease duration of under 2 months, and were aged 18 to 65 years. The study excluded patients with uncontrolled infections, other autoimmune diseases, pregnancy or lactation. Diagnoses were based on clinical symptoms, serum thyroxine and TRAb, thyroid ultrasound and orbital computed tomography. Ficoll-Paque density gradient centrifugation was used to isolate PBMCs from approximately 11 ml of fresh peripheral blood. Trizol reagent was used to extract total RNA, and RNA quality was then checked on an Agilent 2100 Bioanalyzer.

The paper's findings and limits, for the study overall: During validation, the model predicted progression to ophthalmopathy a median of roughly 7.1 months ahead of onset, with around 71% sensitivity and 72.22% specificity. Blood samples also contained most of the expanded thyroid clonotypes (frequency above 0.001), which suggests that blood repertoires may reflect thyroid immune responses. Sample size was not statistically predetermined, and blinding of investigators to group allocation was not performed. A 13 V-J signature model separated ophthalmopathy from stable hyperthyroidism, with over 85% sensitivity and just under 84% specificity in cross-validation and 80%/75% in testing.

The sequence is built from TRBV24-1 and TRBJ2-2, and TRBD1 aligns with 7 junction nucleotides. Sequencing used blood. The sequence was obtained from a woman aged 45-65 years with Graves' hyperthyroidism. The CDR3 reads CATSDRATGELFF. In nucleotides, the sequence is TGTGCCACCAGCGACAGGGCGACCGGGGAGCTGTTTTTT.